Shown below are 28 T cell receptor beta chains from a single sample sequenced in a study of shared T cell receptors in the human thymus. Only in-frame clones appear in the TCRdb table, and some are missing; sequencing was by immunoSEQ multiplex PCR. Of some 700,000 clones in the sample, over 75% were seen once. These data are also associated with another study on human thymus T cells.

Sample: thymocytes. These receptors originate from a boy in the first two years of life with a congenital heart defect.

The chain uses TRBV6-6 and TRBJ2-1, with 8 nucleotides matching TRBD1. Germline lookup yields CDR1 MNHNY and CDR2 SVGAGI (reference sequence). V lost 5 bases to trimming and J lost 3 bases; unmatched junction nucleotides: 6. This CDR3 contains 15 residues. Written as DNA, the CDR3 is TGTGCCAGCAGTGCCGGGACAGGATTCTACAATGAGCAGTTCTTC. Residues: CASSAGTGFYNEQFF.

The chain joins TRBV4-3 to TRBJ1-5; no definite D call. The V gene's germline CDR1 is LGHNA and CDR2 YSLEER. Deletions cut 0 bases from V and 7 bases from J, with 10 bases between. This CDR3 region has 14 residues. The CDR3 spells CASSQDPRGQPQHF. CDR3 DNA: TGCGCCAGCAGCCAAGATCCCCGGGGACAGCCCCAGCATTTT.

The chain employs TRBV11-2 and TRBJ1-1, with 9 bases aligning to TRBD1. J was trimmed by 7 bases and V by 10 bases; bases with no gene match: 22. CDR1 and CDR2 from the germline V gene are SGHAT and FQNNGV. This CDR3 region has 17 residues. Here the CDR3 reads CATIWRTGALGGGEAFF. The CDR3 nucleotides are TGTGCCACCATTTGGAGGACAGGGGCTTTGGGGGGCGGTGAAGCTTTCTTT.

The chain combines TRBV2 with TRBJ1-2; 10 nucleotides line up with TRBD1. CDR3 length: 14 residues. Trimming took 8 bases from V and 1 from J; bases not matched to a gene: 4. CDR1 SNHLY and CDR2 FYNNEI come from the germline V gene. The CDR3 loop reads CASARDRGNYGYTF. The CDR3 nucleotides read TGTGCCAGCGCCCGGGACAGGGGTAACTATGGCTACACCTTC.

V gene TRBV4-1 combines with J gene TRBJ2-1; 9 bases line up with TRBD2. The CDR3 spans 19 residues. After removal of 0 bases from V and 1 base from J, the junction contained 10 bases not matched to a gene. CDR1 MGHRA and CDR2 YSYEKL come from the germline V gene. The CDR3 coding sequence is TGCGCCAGCAGCCAAGATAAGCGACTAGCGGAGAAGTCCTACAATGAGCAGTTCTTC. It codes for CASSQDKRLAEKSYNEQFF.

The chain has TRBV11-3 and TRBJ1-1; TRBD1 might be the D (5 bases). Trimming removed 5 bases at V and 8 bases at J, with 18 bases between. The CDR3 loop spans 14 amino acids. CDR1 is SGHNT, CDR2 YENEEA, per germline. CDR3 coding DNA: TGTGCCAGCAGCCCATGGAGGGGTGGAGGGGAAGCTTTCTTT. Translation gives CASSPWRGGGEAFF. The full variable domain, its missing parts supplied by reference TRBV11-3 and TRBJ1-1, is EAGVVQSPRYKIIEKKQPVAFWCNPISGHNTLYWYLQNLGQGPELLIRYENEEAVDDSQLPKDRFSAERLKGVDSTLKIQPAELGDSAVYLCASSPWRGGGEAFFGQGTRLTVV.

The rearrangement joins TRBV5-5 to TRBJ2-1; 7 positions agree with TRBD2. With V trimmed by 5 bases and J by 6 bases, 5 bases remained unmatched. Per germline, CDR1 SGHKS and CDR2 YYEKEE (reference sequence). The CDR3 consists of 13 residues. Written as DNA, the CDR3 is TGTGCCAGCAGTTTGCGGGAGAGCAATGAGCAGTTCTTC. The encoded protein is CASSLRESNEQFF.

Here the CDR3 reads CASSELGTSDYEQYF. CDR3 nucleotide sequence: TGTGCCAGCAGTGAATTAGGGACTAGCGACTACGAGCAGTACTTC. The genes are TRBV27 and TRBJ2-7; 10 bases map to TRBD2. CDR3 length: 15 amino acids. J lost 3 bases, V lost 5 bases, and 7 bases had no gene match. The germline CDR1 and CDR2 sequences are MNHEY and SMNVEV (reference sequence).

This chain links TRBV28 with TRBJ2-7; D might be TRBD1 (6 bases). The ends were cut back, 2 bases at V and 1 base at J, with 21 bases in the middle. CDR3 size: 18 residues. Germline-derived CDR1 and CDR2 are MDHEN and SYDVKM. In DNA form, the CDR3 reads TGTGCCAGCAGTTTACCCCGCCCCGAGTCCAGGGGATCCTACGAGCAGTACTTC. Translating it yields CASSLPRPESRGSYEQYF.

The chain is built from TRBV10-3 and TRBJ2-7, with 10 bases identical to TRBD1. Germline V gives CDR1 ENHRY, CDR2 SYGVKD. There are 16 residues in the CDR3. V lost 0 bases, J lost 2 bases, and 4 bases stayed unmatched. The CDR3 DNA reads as TGTGCCATCAGTGAGTCGAAGGACAGGGGGACCTACGAGCAGTACTTC. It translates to CAISESKDRGTYEQYF.

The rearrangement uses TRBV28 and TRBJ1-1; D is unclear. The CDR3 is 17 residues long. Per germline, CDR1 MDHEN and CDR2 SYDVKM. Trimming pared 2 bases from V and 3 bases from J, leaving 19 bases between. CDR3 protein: CASSLGNLRRRDTEAFF. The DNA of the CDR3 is TGTGCCAGCAGTTTAGGGAACCTCCGCAGGAGGGACACTGAAGCTTTCTTT.

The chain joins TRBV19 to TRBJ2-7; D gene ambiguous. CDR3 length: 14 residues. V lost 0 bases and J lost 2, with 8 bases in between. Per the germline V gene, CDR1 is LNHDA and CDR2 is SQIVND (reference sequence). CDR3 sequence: CASSIEPRAYEQYF. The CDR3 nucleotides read TGTGCCAGTAGTATAGAACCTAGAGCCTACGAGCAGTACTTC.

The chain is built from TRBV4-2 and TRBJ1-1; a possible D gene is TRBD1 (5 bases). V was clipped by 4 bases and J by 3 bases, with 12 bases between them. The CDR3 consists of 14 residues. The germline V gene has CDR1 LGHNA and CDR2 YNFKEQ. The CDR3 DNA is TGTGCCAGCAGCCTCCCGGGGGGGGACACTGAAGCTTTCTTT. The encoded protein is CASSLPGGDTEAFF.

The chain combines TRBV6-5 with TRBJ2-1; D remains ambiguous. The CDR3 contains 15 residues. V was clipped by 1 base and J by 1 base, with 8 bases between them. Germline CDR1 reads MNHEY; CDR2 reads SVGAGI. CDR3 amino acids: CASSYLADSYNEQFF. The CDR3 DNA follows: TGTGCCAGCAGTTACTTGGCAGATTCCTACAATGAGCAGTTCTTC.

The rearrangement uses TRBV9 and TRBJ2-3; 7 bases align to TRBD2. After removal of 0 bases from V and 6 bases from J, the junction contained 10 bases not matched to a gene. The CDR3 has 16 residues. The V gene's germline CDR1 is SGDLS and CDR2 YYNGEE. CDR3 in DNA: TGTGCCAGCAGCGTAGCACTAGCGCGTCACTTGGATACGCAGTATTTT. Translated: CASSVALARHLDTQYF.

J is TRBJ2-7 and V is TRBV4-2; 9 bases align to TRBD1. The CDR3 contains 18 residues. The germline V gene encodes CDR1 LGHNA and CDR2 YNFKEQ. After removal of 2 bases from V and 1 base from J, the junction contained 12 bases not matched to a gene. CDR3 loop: CASSQPLYRDRESYEQYF. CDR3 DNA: TGTGCCAGCAGCCAACCACTGTACCGGGACAGGGAATCCTACGAGCAGTACTTC.

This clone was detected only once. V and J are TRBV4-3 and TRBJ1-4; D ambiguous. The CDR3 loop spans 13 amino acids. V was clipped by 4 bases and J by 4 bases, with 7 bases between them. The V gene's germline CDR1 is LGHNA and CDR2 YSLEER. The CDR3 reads CASSPDFNEKLFF. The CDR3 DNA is TGCGCCAGCAGCCCGGACTTTAATGAAAAACTGTTTTTT.

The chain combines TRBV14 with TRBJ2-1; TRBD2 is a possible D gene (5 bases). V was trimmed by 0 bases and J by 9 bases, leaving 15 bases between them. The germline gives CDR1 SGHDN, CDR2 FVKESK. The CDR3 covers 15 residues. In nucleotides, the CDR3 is TGTGCCAGCAGCCAAGACCAGCGGAAAACGGGTGAGCAGTTCTTC. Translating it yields CASSQDQRKTGEQFF.

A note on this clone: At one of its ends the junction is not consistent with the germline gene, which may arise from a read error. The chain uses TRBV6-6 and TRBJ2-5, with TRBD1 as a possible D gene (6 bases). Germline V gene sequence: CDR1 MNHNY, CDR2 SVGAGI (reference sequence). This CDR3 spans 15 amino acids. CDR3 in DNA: TGTGCCAGCAGTTACACCCCAGGGGACCAGGAGACCCAGTACTTC. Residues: CASSYTPGDQETQYF.

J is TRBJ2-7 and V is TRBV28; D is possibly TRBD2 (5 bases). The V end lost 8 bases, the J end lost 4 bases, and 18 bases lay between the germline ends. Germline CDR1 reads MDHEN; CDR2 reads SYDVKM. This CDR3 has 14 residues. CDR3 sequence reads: CASVAWGDRYEQYF. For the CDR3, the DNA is TGTGCCAGCGTTGCCTGGGGAGATCGGTACGAGCAGTACTTC.

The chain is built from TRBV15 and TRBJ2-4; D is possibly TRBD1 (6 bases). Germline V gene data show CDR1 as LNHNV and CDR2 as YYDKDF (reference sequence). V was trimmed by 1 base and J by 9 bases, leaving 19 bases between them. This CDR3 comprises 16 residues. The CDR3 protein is CATSRATRYRVTIQYF. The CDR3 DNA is TGTGCCACCAGCAGAGCCACTCGATACAGGGTCACCATTCAGTACTTC. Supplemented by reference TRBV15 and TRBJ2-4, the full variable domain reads DAMVIQNPRYQVTQFGKPVTLSCSQTLNHNVMYWYQQKSSQAPKLLFHYYDKDFNNEADTPDNFQSRRPNTSFCFLDIRSPGLGDTAMYLCATSRATRYRVTIQYFGAGTRLSVL.

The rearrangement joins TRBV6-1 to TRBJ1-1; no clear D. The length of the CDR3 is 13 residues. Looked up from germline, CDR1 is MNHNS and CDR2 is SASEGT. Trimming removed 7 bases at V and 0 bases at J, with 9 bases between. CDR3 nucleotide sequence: TGTGCCAGCATCCCGTGGCTGAACACTGAAGCTTTCTTT. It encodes CASIPWLNTEAFF.

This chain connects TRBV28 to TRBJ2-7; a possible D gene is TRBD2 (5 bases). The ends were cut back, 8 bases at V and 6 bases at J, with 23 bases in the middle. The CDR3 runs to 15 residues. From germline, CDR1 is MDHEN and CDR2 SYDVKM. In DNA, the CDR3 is TGTGCCAGCCCCCCCTCTGGGCCGGAGGTATGCGAGCAGTACTTC. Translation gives CASPPSGPEVCEQYF.

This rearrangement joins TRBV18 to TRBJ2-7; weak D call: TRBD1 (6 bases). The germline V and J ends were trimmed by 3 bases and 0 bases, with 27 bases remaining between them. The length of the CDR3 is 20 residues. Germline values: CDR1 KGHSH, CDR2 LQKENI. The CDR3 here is CASSPRRPGQTLLPSYEQYF. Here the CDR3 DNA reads TGTGCCAGCTCACCCCGACGACCCGGACAGACCTTACTCCCCTCCTACGAGCAGTACTTC.

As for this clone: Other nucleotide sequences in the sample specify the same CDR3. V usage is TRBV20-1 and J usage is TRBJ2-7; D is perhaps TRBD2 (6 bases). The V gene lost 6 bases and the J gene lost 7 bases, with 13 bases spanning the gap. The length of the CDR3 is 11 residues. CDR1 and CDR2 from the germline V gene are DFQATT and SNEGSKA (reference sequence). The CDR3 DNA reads TGCAGTGCCGTAGCGGCCGGGGAGCAGTACTTC. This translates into CSAVAAGEQYF.

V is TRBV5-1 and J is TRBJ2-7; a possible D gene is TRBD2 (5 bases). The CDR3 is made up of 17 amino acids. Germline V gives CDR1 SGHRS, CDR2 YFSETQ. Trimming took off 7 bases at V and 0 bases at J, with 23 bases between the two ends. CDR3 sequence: CASGPPGSIGTSYEQYF. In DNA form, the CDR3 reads TGCGCCAGCGGGCCTCCGGGATCAATAGGCACCTCCTACGAGCAGTACTTC.

The chain's CDR3 is CASSSQGGGPYEQYF. CDR3 nucleotides: TGCGCCAGCAGCTCGCAAGGGGGTGGGCCCTACGAGCAGTACTTC. This chain links TRBV5-1 with TRBJ2-7, with D possibly being TRBD1 (6 bases). Germline loops: CDR1 SGHRS, CDR2 YFSETQ. Trimming shortened V by 3 bases and J by 2 bases, and 15 bases separated the two germline ends. The CDR3 sequence is 15 residues long.

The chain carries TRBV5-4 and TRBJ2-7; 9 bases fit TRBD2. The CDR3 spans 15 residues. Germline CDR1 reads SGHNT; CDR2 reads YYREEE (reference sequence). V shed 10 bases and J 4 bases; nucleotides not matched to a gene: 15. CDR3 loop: CAGPGLANFPYEQYF. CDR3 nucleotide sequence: TGTGCCGGTCCGGGACTAGCAAATTTCCCTTACGAGCAGTACTTC.